Sequencing of this T cell receptor beta chain was carried out in a study of blood T cells in healthy people across ages. A J-beta primer mix and a sample-barcoded 5' primer were used in a second PCR of roughly 6 to 11 cycles. TCRdb processed the 5' RACE reads anew with MiXCR; each CDR3 protein has one entry. Among about 380,000 distinct CDR3 sequences listed, roughly half were seen once. V was shortened by 5 bases and J by 8 bases, with 18 bases between the two germline ends. Germline loops: CDR1 DFQATT, CDR2 SNEGSKA (reference sequence). The CDR3 runs to 13 residues. Sequencing used blood. The chain recombines TRBV20-1 with TRBJ1-2; D is perhaps TRBD1 (6 bases). This sequence originates from a man aged 55 to 69 in good health. As DNA, the CDR3 is TGCAGTGCTTCCCCCCGGGGGGCGCAGGGCTACACCTTC. Translated, it gives CSASPRGAQGYTF.